This TCR beta chain was identified during a study of spatial heterogeneity in lung cancer. The CDR3 runs to 17 residues. V was clipped by 5 bases and J by 2 bases; unmatched bases: 11. The germline V gene encodes CDR1 DFQATT and CDR2 SNEGSKA (reference sequence). Time point: sample taken at primary tumor resection. Whole RNA, isolated from tumor, nontumor lung or frozen PBMC, was sequenced without prior sorting. Via MiXCR, TCRdb re-called the 5' RACE reads, giving one row per CDR3 protein. The sample includes tens of thousands of distinct CDR3 sequences, about 8% seen only once; the top ten take less than 15%.

The chain is built from TRBV20-1 and TRBJ2-6, with 8 bases fitting TRBD1. The sequence was collected from a female donor with early-stage non-small cell lung cancer. Specimen: PBMCs, collected at surgery. The CDR3: CSAERRGPNPGANVLTF. In nucleotides, the CDR3 is TGCAGTGCTGAGCGCAGGGGGCCGAATCCTGGGGCCAACGTCCTGACTTTC.